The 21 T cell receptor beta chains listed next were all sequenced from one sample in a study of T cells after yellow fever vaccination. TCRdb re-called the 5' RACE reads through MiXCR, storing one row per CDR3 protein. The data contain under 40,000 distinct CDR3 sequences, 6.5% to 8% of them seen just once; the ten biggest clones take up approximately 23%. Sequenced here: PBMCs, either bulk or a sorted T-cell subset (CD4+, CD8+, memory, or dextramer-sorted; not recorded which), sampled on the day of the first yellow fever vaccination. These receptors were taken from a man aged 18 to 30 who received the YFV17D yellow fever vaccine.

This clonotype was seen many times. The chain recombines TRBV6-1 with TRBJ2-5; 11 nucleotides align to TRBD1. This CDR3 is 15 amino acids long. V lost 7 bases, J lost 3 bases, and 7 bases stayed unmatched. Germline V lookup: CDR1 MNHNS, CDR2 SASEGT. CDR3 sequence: CASIRTGGSEETQYF. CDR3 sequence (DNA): TGTGCCAGCATCAGGACAGGGGGCTCGGAAGAGACCCAGTACTTC.

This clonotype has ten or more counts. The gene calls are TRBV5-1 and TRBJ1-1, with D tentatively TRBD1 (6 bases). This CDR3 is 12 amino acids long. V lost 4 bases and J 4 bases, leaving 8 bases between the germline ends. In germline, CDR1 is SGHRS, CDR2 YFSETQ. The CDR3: CASSLRGTEAFF. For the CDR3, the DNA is TGCGCCAGCAGCCTCAGGGGCACTGAAGCTTTCTTT.

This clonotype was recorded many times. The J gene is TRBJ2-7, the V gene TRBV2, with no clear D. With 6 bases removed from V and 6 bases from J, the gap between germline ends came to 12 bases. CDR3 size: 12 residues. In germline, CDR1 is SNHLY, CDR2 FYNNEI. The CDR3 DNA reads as TGTGCCAGCAGGGACCCCCGGTTCGAGCAGTACTTC. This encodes CASRDPRFEQYF.

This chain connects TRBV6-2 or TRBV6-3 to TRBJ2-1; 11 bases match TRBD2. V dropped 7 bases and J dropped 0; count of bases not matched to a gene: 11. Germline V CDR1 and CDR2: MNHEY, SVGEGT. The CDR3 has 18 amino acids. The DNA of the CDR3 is TGTGCCAGCAAGGATAGTAAACTAGCGGGGGCCTCCTACAATGAGCAGTTCTTC. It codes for CASKDSKLAGASYNEQFF.

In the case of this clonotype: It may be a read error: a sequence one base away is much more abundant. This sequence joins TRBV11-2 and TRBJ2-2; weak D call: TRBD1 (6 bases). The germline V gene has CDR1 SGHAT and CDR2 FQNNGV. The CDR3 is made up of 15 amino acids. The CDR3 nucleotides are TGTGGCAGCCGCCCTATGACAGGGAACACCGGGGAGCTGTTTTTT. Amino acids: CGSRPMTGNTGELFF.

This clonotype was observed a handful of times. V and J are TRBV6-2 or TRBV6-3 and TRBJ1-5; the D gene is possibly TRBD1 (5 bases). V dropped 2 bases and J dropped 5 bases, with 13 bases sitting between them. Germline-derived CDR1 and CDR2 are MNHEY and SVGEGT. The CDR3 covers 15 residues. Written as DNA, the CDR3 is TGTGCCAGCAGTTACGATCAGGGATGGGATCAGCCCCAGCATTTT. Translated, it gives CASSYDQGWDQPQHF.

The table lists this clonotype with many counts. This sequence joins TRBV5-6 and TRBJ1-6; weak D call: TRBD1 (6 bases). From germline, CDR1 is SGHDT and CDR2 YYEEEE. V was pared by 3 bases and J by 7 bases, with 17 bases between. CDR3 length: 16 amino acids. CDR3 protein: CASSYDSTGLNSPLHF. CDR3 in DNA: TGTGCCAGCAGCTATGACTCGACAGGCTTGAATTCACCCCTCCACTTT.

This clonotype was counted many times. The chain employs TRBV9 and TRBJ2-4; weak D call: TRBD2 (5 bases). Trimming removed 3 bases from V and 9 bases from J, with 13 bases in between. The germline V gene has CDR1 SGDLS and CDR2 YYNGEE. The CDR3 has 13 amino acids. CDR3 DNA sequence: TGTGCCAGCAGCGGAGCCGGGAAGAGCATTCAGTACTTC. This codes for CASSGAGKSIQYF. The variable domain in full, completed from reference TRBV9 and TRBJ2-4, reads DSGVTQTPKHLITATGQRVTLRCSPRSGDLSVYWYQQSLDQGLQFLIQYYNGEERAKGNILERFSAQQFPDLHSELNLSSLELGDSALYFCASSGAGKSIQYFGAGTRLSVL.

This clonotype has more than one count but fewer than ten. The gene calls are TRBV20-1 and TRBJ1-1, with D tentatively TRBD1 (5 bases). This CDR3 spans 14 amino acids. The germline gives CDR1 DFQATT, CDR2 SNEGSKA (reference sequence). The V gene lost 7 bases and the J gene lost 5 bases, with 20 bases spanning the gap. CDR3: CSGRDGGQWTEAFF. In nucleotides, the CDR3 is TGCAGTGGCAGGGACGGCGGCCAATGGACTGAAGCTTTCTTT.

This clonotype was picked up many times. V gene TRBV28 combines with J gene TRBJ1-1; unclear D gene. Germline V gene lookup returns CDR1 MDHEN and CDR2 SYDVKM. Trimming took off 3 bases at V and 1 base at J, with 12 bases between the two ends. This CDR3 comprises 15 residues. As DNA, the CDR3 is TGTGCCAGCAGTTTTCTTAGGGAGAGGAACACTGAAGCTTTCTTT. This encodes CASSFLRERNTEAFF.

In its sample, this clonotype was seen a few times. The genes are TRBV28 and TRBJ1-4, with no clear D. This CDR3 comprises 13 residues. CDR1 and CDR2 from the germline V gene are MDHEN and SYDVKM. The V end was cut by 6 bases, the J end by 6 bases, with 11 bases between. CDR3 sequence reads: CASRWSPHEKLFF. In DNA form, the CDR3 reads TGTGCCAGCAGATGGTCCCCCCATGAAAAACTGTTTTTT.

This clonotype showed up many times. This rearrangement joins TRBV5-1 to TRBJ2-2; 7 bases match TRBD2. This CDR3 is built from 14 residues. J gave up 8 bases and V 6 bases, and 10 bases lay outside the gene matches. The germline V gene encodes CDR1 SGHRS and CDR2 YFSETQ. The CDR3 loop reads CASTPLGSGGELFF. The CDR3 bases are TGCGCCAGCACCCCTCTCGGTAGCGGGGGGGAGCTGTTTTTT.

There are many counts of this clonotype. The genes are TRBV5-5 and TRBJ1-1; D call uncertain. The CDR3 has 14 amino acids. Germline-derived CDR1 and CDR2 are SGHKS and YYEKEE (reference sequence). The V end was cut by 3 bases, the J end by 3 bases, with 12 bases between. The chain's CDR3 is CASSSKKADTEAFF. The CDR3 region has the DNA TGTGCCAGCAGCTCGAAAAAGGCGGACACTGAAGCTTTCTTT.

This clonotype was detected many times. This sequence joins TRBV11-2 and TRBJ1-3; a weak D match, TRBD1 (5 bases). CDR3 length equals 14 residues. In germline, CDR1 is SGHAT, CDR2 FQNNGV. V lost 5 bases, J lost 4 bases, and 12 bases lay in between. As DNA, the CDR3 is TGTGCCAGCAGCACCCGGGACCCGGGAAACACCATATATTTT. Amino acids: CASSTRDPGNTIYF.

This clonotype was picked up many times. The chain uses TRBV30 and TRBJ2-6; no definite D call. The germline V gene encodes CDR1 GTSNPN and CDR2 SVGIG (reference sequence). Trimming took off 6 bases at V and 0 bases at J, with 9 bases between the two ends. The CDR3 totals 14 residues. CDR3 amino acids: CACQKDSGANVLTF. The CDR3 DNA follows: TGTGCCTGCCAGAAAGACTCTGGGGCCAACGTCCTGACTTTC.

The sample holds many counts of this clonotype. The CDR3 sequence is CASSPHQRGSDTQYF. The CDR3 nucleotides are TGTGCCAGCAGCCCTCACCAGCGGGGGTCAGATACGCAGTATTTT. The chain has TRBV9 and TRBJ2-3; TRBD2 aligns across 8 bases. The CDR3 spans 15 residues. Germline assignment: CDR1 SGDLS and CDR2 YYNGEE. The ends lost 4 bases at V and 4 bases at J; junction bases unmatched: 8. Complete variable domain (other parts from reference TRBV9 and TRBJ2-3): DSGVTQTPKHLITATGQRVTLRCSPRSGDLSVYWYQQSLDQGLQFLIQYYNGEERAKGNILERFSAQQFPDLHSELNLSSLELGDSALYFCASSPHQRGSDTQYFGPGTRLTVL.

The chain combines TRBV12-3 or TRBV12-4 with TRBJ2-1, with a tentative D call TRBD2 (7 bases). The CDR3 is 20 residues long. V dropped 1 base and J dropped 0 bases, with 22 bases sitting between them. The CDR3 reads CASSLGFGGADSLSYNEQFF. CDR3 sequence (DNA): TGTGCCAGCAGTTTAGGGTTTGGGGGGGCCGACTCCCTCTCCTACAATGAGCAGTTCTTC.

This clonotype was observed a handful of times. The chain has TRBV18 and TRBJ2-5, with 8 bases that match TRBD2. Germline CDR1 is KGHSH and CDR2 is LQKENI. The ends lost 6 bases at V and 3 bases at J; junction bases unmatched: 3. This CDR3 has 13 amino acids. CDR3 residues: CASSQLAEETQYF. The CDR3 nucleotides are TGTGCCAGCTCCCAACTAGCGGAAGAGACCCAGTACTTC.

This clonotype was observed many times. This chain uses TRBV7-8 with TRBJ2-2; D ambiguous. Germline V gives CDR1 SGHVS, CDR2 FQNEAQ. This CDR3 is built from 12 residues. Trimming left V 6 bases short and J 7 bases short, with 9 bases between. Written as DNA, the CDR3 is TGTGCCAGCAGTCACTGGGTCGGGGAGCTGTTTTTT. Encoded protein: CASSHWVGELFF. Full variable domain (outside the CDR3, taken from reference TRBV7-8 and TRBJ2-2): GAGVSQSPRYKVAKRGQDVALRCDPISGHVSLFWYQQALGQGPEFLTYFQNEAQLDKSGLPSDRFFAERPEGSVSTLKIQRTQQEDSAVYLCASSHWVGELFFGEGSRLTVL.

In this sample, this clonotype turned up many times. The CDR3 DNA follows: TGTGCCAGCAGCCCCGGAGGGGACAACTATGGCTACACCTTC. Protein sequence: CASSPGGDNYGYTF. This chain joins TRBV5-4 and TRBJ1-2, with D perhaps matching TRBD1 (5 bases). The CDR3 extends over 14 amino acids. The V end was cut by 4 bases, the J end by 2 bases, with 12 bases between. Germline CDR1 reads SGHNT; CDR2 reads YYREEE (reference sequence).

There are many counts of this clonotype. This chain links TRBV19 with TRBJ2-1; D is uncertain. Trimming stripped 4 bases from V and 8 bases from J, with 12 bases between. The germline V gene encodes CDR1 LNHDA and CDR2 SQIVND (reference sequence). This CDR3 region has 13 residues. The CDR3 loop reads CASSRRSTDEQFF. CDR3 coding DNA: TGTGCCAGTAGTAGGCGGTCTACGGATGAGCAGTTCTTC.